Detailed here is one T cell receptor (beta chain). The target antigen is unknown. The sample is drawn from a study of T cells in localized non-small cell lung cancer. Study-wide results and caveats: Heterogeneity is still possible, as just one tumor region was sequenced.

Generated by immunoSEQ multiplex PCR, the TCRdb table keeps only in-frame clones and is missing some. The sample contains about 78,000 clones, approximately 84% of which appear only once. Germline V gene data show CDR1 as MNHNY and CDR2 as SVGAGI (reference sequence). Trimming stripped 2 bases from V and 5 bases from J, with 10 bases between. The CDR3 length is 13 residues. This sample comprised peripheral blood, obtained before any cancer treatment. The TCR sequence derives from a man aged 35 to 69 with stage I lung adenocarcinoma. The genes are TRBV6-6 and TRBJ2-7; D perhaps matches TRBD1 (6 bases). CDR3 in amino acids: CASSYRQAHEQYF. CDR3 DNA: TGTGCCAGCAGTTACCGACAGGCCCACGAGCAGTACTTC.